This TCR beta chain was documented in a study of T cells after yellow fever vaccination. TCRdb independently ran MiXCR on the 5' RACE reads; one entry per CDR3 protein. Here the sample spans 300,000 to 450,000 distinct CDR3 sequences, roughly 8.4% being singletons. Germline CDR1 SGHRS, CDR2 YFSETQ. V lost 6 bases to trimming and J lost 3 bases, with 16 bases between them. The CDR3 consists of 14 residues. This clonotype was recorded a few times. This sequence originates from a man aged 18 to 30 who received the YFV17D yellow fever vaccine. Here the sequenced sample was PBMCs, taken around 45 days after the first yellow fever vaccination. This chain connects TRBV5-1 to TRBJ2-7; TRBD1 might be the D (6 bases). CDR3 DNA sequence: TGCGCCAGCACATATTCCGCAGGGGACTACGAGCAGTACTTC. It specifies CASTYSAGDYEQYF.